These 29 T cell receptor beta chains share one sample of origin, sequenced in a study of CD8 T cells in ankylosing spondylitis. A single record per CDR3 protein comes from TCRdb applying MiXCR to the 5' RACE reads. The table lists about 140,000 distinct CDR3 sequences, roughly 7.7% of them singletons, with more than 7% in the top ten. Sample: synovial fluid, either unsorted or a sorted T cell fraction (not recorded which). The receptors originated from a male donor with ankylosing spondylitis.

V is TRBV7-9 and J is TRBJ2-2; possible D gene TRBD2, 5 bases. The CDR3 sequence is 15 residues long. The V gene's germline CDR1 is SEHNR and CDR2 FQNEAQ (reference sequence). Trimming removed 2 bases at V and 5 bases at J, with 12 bases between. CDR3 region: CASSLLIRRTGELFF. In DNA, the CDR3 is TGTGCCAGCAGCTTATTGATCCGGAGGACCGGGGAGCTGTTTTTT.

This clonotype was seen a few times. The CDR3 nucleotides read TGTGCCAGCAGCTGGGGGGGGACTAGCACAGATACGCAGTATTTT. It codes for CASSWGGTSTDTQYF. V gene TRBV5-4 combines with J gene TRBJ2-3; TRBD2 agrees at 7 bases. Germline CDR1 is SGHNT and CDR2 is YYREEE (reference sequence). The CDR3 extends over 15 amino acids. V shed 3 bases, J shed 0 bases, and the junction held 4 bases outside the gene matches.

Ten or more counts support this clonotype. The chain employs TRBV4-2 and TRBJ2-3; tentative D call: TRBD2 (6 bases). V lost 2 bases to trimming and J lost 1 base, with 10 bases between them. Germline V CDR1 and CDR2: LGHNA, YNFKEQ. This CDR3 comprises 15 residues. CDR3 loop: CASSQLSSGTDTQYF. CDR3 in DNA: TGTGCCAGCAGCCAACTCTCTAGCGGCACAGATACGCAGTATTTT.

This clonotype occurred once. CDR3 sequence reads: CSARRTGANQPQHF. CDR3 DNA: TGCAGTGCTAGGAGAACGGGAGCGAATCAGCCCCAGCATTTT. V and J are TRBV20-1 and TRBJ1-5; no firm D call. The CDR3 contains 14 residues. Germline CDR1 and CDR2: DFQATT and SNEGSKA (reference sequence). V was trimmed by 3 bases and J by 4 bases, leaving 13 bases between them.

This clonotype was counted ten times or more. This chain connects TRBV29-1 to TRBJ1-1; 8 nucleotides agree with TRBD1. The CDR3 sequence is 13 residues long. From germline, CDR1 is SQVTM and CDR2 ANQGSEA. V shed 6 bases, J shed 4 bases, and the junction held 7 bases outside the gene matches. The CDR3 DNA reads TGCAGCGTCGGATGGACAGGGCGCACTGAAGCTTTCTTT. Translated: CSVGWTGRTEAFF.

Ten or more counts support this clonotype. At one end the junction does not follow the germline gene, possibly because of a read error. The V call is TRBV9, the J call TRBJ1-1; 7 nucleotides agree with TRBD1. The germline gives CDR1 SGDLS, CDR2 YYNGEE. This CDR3 is 12 amino acids long. CDR3 loop: CASSASGRGQNF. The DNA for the CDR3 is TGTGCCAGCAGCGCGTCGGGTAGGGGGCAGAATTTT.

This clonotype has a count of ten or more. The chain joins TRBV27 to TRBJ2-1, with D possibly matching TRBD1 (6 bases). This CDR3 has 15 amino acids. The germline V gene encodes CDR1 MNHEY and CDR2 SMNVEV (reference sequence). With 6 bases removed from V and 4 bases from J, the gap between germline ends came to 16 bases. CDR3 loop: CASSPVDRPYNEQFF. CDR3 coding DNA: TGTGCCAGCAGCCCCGTGGACAGACCTTACAATGAGCAGTTCTTC.

This clonotype showed up many times. This chain links TRBV2 with TRBJ1-1; D remains unclear. This CDR3 contains 11 residues. Looked up from germline, CDR1 is SNHLY and CDR2 is FYNNEI. V was pared by 4 bases and J by 7 bases, with 7 bases between. For the CDR3, the DNA is TGTGCCAGCAGTGGAGACGGTGAAGCTTTCTTT. The encoded protein is CASSGDGEAFF.

This clonotype was counted many times. The chain employs TRBV28 and TRBJ1-4; 9 bases agree with TRBD1. Per the germline V gene, CDR1 is MDHEN and CDR2 is SYDVKM. This CDR3 comprises 16 residues. The V gene end was trimmed by 5 bases and the J gene end by 8 bases; junction bases not matched to a gene: 12. CDR3 residues: CASSPRLGTGQEKLFF. The DNA of the CDR3 is TGTGCCAGCAGTCCCCGGTTGGGGACAGGGCAGGAAAAACTGTTTTTT.

This clonotype was recorded a few times. This chain links TRBV6-6 with TRBJ1-6; 8 bases are a match to TRBD1. Germline values: CDR1 MNHNY, CDR2 SVGAGI (reference sequence). This CDR3 contains 12 residues. J gave up 6 bases and V 9 bases, and 1 base lay outside the gene matches. The CDR3 DNA reads as TGTGCCAGTGGACAGGGTAATTCACCCCTCCACTTT. Amino acids: CASGQGNSPLHF.

The rearrangement joins TRBV10-3 to TRBJ2-5, with unresolved D. V lost 10 bases to trimming and J lost 4 bases, with 13 bases between them. The germline V gene has CDR1 ENHRY and CDR2 SYGVKD. The CDR3 is 12 amino acids. The CDR3 loop reads CATRHLGETQYF. As DNA, the CDR3 is TGTGCCACCCGACATCTCGGAGAGACCCAGTACTTC.

The V call is TRBV6-2 or TRBV6-3, the J call TRBJ1-5; no definite D call. Trimming shortened V by 1 base and J by 0 bases, and 10 bases separated the two germline ends. Germline values: CDR1 MNHEY, CDR2 SVGEGT. This CDR3 has 16 amino acids. CDR3 sequence reads: CASSYWAGNSNQPQHF. DNA of the CDR3: TGTGCCAGCAGTTACTGGGCCGGGAATAGCAATCAGCCCCAGCATTTT.

This clonotype was seen only a few times. The chain is built from TRBV20-1 and TRBJ2-1; 7 bases map to TRBD2. The CDR3 consists of 15 residues. Per germline, CDR1 DFQATT and CDR2 SNEGSKA (reference sequence). The CDR3 DNA reads as TGCCCCACTCCGCGGGAGTCCAAACCCTACAATGAGCAGTTCTTC. As protein: CPTPRESKPYNEQFF.

This clonotype turned up a few times. This chain connects TRBV7-3 to TRBJ2-3; D uncertain. Germline V gene lookup returns CDR1 SGHTA and CDR2 FQGTGA. CDR3 size: 14 residues. Between the trimmed V and J ends, which lost 2 bases and 0 bases, there was a span of 6 bases. The CDR3 region is CASSLVLSTDTQYF. The CDR3 region has the DNA TGTGCCAGCAGCTTAGTACTCAGCACAGATACGCAGTATTTT.

This clonotype occurred many times. The genes are TRBV5-1 and TRBJ2-2; 9 positions match TRBD1. The CDR3 has 15 residues. Germline loops: CDR1 SGHRS, CDR2 YFSETQ. V lost 4 bases, J lost 5 bases, and 6 bases stayed unmatched. The CDR3 DNA follows: TGCGCCAGCAGCCGGGAACAGGGGGCGACCGGGGAGCTGTTTTTT. This encodes CASSREQGATGELFF.

In this sample, this clonotype turned up a few times. The chain recombines TRBV2 with TRBJ1-6; maybe TRBD1 (5 bases). V was clipped by 6 bases and J by 8 bases, with 17 bases between them. CDR3 length equals 15 residues. Per the germline V gene, CDR1 is SNHLY and CDR2 is FYNNEI. The CDR3 region is CASSGGLKGDSPLHF. In DNA, the CDR3 is TGTGCCAGCAGCGGGGGTCTCAAAGGTGATTCACCCCTCCACTTT.

This clonotype was seen many times. The chain employs TRBV11-2 and TRBJ2-5; perhaps TRBD2 as D (6 bases). This CDR3 has 18 residues. The germline V gene has CDR1 SGHAT and CDR2 FQNNGV. V was cut by 5 bases and J by 4 bases, with 26 bases left in between. CDR3 coding DNA: TGTGCCAGCAGCAGGTCCCGTCCGGGAGTATTTTCGGGAGAGACCCAGTACTTC. Translated: CASSRSRPGVFSGETQYF. The full variable domain, in which reference TRBV11-2 and TRBJ2-5 provide the parts outside the CDR3, is EAGVAQSPRYKIIEKRQSVAFWCNPISGHATLYWYQQILGQGPKLLIQFQNNGVVDDSQLPKDRFSAERLKGVDSTLKIQPAKLEDSAVYLCASSRSRPGVFSGETQYFGPGTRLLVL.

This clonotype was picked up a small number of times. The chain uses TRBV9 and TRBJ2-1, with 7 bases matching TRBD1. Unmatched junction bases numbered 13, after V lost 0 bases and J lost 7 bases. Germline CDR1 is SGDLS and CDR2 is YYNGEE. The CDR3 has 17 amino acids. This CDR3 reads CASSVAMLGQWGNEQFF. DNA of the CDR3: TGTGCCAGCAGCGTAGCAATGCTGGGACAGTGGGGTAATGAGCAGTTCTTC.

This clonotype was counted between two and nine times. The rearrangement joins TRBV20-1 to TRBJ1-1; maybe TRBD1 (5 bases). Germline-derived CDR1 and CDR2 are DFQATT and SNEGSKA (reference sequence). CDR3 length equals 12 residues. V lost 6 bases, J lost 4 bases, and 12 bases lay in between. CDR3 sequence: CSAGGSRTEAFF. Here the CDR3 DNA reads TGCAGTGCCGGGGGATCACGCACTGAAGCTTTCTTT.

The V gene is TRBV5-6, the J gene TRBJ1-1; 10 positions match TRBD1. V gave up 1 base and J gave up 10 bases; unmatched junction bases: 7. Germline V gene sequence: CDR1 SGHDT, CDR2 YYEEEE. The CDR3 spans 14 residues. This CDR3 reads CASSLYRDRGPAFF. For the CDR3, the DNA is TGTGCCAGCAGCTTGTACCGGGACAGGGGACCAGCTTTCTTT.

This clonotype was counted ten times or more. This chain links TRBV20-1 with TRBJ1-4; 8 bases agree with TRBD1. Germline V gene sequence: CDR1 DFQATT, CDR2 SNEGSKA (reference sequence). The V segment lost 5 bases and the J segment 8 bases; nucleotides outside the gene matches: 10. The CDR3 covers 14 residues. The CDR3 loop reads CSARIQGVREKLFF. The CDR3 nucleotides are TGCAGTGCTCGTATACAGGGGGTACGCGAAAAACTGTTTTTT.

The chain links TRBV6-2 or TRBV6-3 to TRBJ2-7; TRBD2 agrees at 11 bases. The CDR3 runs to 15 residues. The V and J ends lost 6 bases and 0 bases, in that order; junction bases with no gene match: 4. Germline CDR1 reads MNHEY; CDR2 reads SVGEGT. This CDR3 reads CASRRLAGYSYEQYF. The CDR3 bases are TGTGCCAGCAGGCGACTAGCGGGATACTCCTACGAGCAGTACTTC.

This clonotype was counted between two and nine times. The chain joins TRBV10-3 to TRBJ1-1; D not certain. V shed 4 bases and J shed 2 bases, with 8 bases lying between them. This CDR3 is 13 amino acids long. The V gene's germline CDR1 is ENHRY and CDR2 SYGVKD. The CDR3 DNA is TGTGCCATCAGTGGGACGGTTAACACTGAAGCTTTCTTT. Translating it yields CAISGTVNTEAFF.

The gene calls are TRBV20-1 and TRBJ2-3; D unclear. Germline CDR1 is DFQATT and CDR2 is SNEGSKA (reference sequence). The CDR3 loop spans 13 amino acids. Between the trimmed V and J ends, which lost 1 base and 2 bases, there was a span of 7 bases. The CDR3 DNA sequence: TGCAGTGCTAGAGCCGTAGCCACAGATACGCAGTATTTT. This gives the protein CSARAVATDTQYF.

The chain couples TRBV7-3 to TRBJ2-3; D unresolved. V lost 2 bases and J lost 5, with 11 bases in between. The CDR3 length is 14 residues. Germline V gene sequence: CDR1 SGHTA, CDR2 FQGTGA. The CDR3 loop reads CASSLLGREDTQYF. The CDR3 DNA reads TGTGCCAGCAGCTTATTAGGTAGAGAAGATACGCAGTATTTT.

The CDR3 protein is CASSLRKAGGMITDTQYF. The DNA for the CDR3 is TGTGCCAGCAGCCTACGAAAAGCGGGGGGGATGATCACAGATACGCAGTATTTT. The chain links TRBV4-2 to TRBJ2-3, with TRBD2 identical over 10 bases. Germline CDR1 is LGHNA and CDR2 is YNFKEQ. This CDR3 has 18 amino acids. J gave up 2 bases and V 4 bases, and 12 bases lay outside the gene matches.

This clonotype appeared a few times. The chain carries TRBV3-1 and TRBJ2-1; TRBD2 matches at 12 bases. This CDR3 contains 17 residues. J was trimmed by 7 bases and V by 3 bases; bases with no gene match: 10. In germline, CDR1 is LGHDT, CDR2 YNNKEL (reference sequence). This CDR3 is CASSHRQLAGGRNEQFF. The DNA for the CDR3 is TGTGCCAGCAGCCACCGCCAACTAGCGGGGGGCAGGAATGAGCAGTTCTTC.

At least ten counts were recorded for this clonotype. V gene TRBV5-1 combines with J gene TRBJ1-6; 9 nucleotides match TRBD1. J gave up 9 bases and V 2 bases, and 9 bases lay outside the gene matches. The germline gives CDR1 SGHRS, CDR2 YFSETQ. This CDR3 is 16 amino acids long. Here the CDR3 reads CASSLSAGTGSSPLHF. Here the CDR3 DNA reads TGCGCCAGCAGCTTATCCGCCGGGACAGGGTCTTCACCCCTCCACTTT.

The genes are TRBV20-1 and TRBJ1-1; 10 bases line up with TRBD1. J lost 7 bases, V lost 0 bases, and 2 bases had no gene match. The length of the CDR3 is 13 residues. CDR1 and CDR2 from the germline V gene are DFQATT and SNEGSKA (reference sequence). For the CDR3, the DNA is TGCAGTGCTAGAGAGGGGACAGGGGATGAAGCTTTCTTT. Amino acids: CSAREGTGDEAFF.